These 10 T cell receptor delta chains were all obtained from the same sample, sequenced in a study of Vδ1+ human thymocytes (dated by TCRdb to between 2018 and 2020). Overall study results and their limits: Unlike the oligoclonal repertoires in peripheral blood, the thymic TRG and TRD repertoires appeared highly polyclonal, with Gaussian CDR3 length distributions.

These receptors lack a known antigen. TCRdb lists the instrument as Illumina MiSeq. RNA was extracted with the RNeasy mini kit and reverse transcribed using Superscript III. CDR3 amplicons were produced by multiplex PCR using pooled V-gene forward primers and a constant-region reverse primer with Illumina adaptor overhangs. Public reads were reanalyzed in TCRdb with CATT, and rows carrying the same DNA were merged afterwards. Present in this sample are under 80,000 delta-chain clones, approximately 34% of which were seen just once. Roughly 0.25% of the sample goes to the ten largest clones. The sample taken for sequencing was Vdelta1+ gamma-delta thymocytes from the thymus. In light of the paper, this sample's cell subset or site label describes: FACS-sorted CD3+ TCRalphabeta- TCRVdelta1+ TCRVdelta2- thymocytes. The receptor set was obtained from a boy in the first two years of life who had congenital heart surgery.

This clone was found a few times. The chain uses TRDV1 and TRDJ1; 9 bases fit TRDD2. The germline V gene encodes CDR1 TSWWSYY and CDR2 QGS. V dropped 3 bases and J dropped 4; count of bases not matched to a gene: 18. There are 19 residues in the CDR3. This CDR3 is CALGEHLPTKLLFFDKLIF. In nucleotides, the CDR3 is TGTGCTCTTGGGGAGCACCTTCCTACAAAACTACTTTTCTTCGATAAACTCATCTTT.

The chain combines TRDV1 with TRDJ1; 10 bases are a match to TRDD3. The length of the CDR3 is 18 residues. The germline V gene encodes CDR1 TSWWSYY and CDR2 QGS. V was pared by 3 bases and J by 3 bases, with 13 bases of the junction left unmatched. CDR3 sequence reads: CALGESPPQTGGSDKLIF. The CDR3 DNA reads as TGTGCTCTTGGGGAGTCCCCCCCCCAGACTGGGGGATCCGATAAACTCATCTTT.

The J gene is TRDJ1, the V gene TRDV1, with 8 bases matching TRDD3. The CDR3 totals 16 residues. Trimming cost V 3 bases and J 7 bases; bases outside gene matches: 13. The germline V gene encodes CDR1 TSWWSYY and CDR2 QGS. DNA for the CDR3: TGTGCTCTTGGGGACCCTCCTCATGACTGGGGGTCTAAACTCATCTTT. Protein sequence: CALGDPPHDWGSKLIF.

There are a few counts of this clone. The chain recombines TRDV1 with TRDJ1; a possible D gene is TRDD3 (6 bases). The CDR3 loop spans 17 amino acids. Trimming took 3 bases from V and 1 from J, leaving 18 bases between them. Per germline, CDR1 TSWWSYY and CDR2 QGS. CDR3 residues: CALGDPSGDGVTDKLIF. The CDR3 DNA is TGTGCTCTTGGGGACCCCTCCGGGGATGGGGTCACCGATAAACTCATCTTT.

The chain joins TRDV1 to TRDJ1, with 9 bases lining up with TRDD2. From germline, CDR1 is TSWWSYY and CDR2 QGS. V shed 2 bases, J shed 2 bases, and the junction held 21 bases outside the gene matches. The CDR3 is 21 amino acids. In nucleotides, the CDR3 is TGTGCTCTTGGGGAATCTACCGCCTTCCTACGAGGATACGCAGGGACCGATAAACTCATCTTT. Its protein product is CALGESTAFLRGYAGTDKLIF.

The chain recombines TRDV1 with TRDJ1; TRDD3 agrees at 12 bases. The CDR3 is 19 residues long. Germline assignment: CDR1 TSWWSYY and CDR2 QGS. The V gene end was trimmed by 5 bases and the J gene end by 10 bases; junction bases not matched to a gene: 23. CDR3 loop: CALGNGPSSALGDTRRLIF. DNA for the CDR3: TGTGCTCTTGGGAACGGGCCTTCCTCCGCACTGGGGGATACAAGGAGACTCATCTTT.

The gene calls are TRDV1 and TRDJ1, with D maybe TRDD3 (5 bases). Germline CDR1 TSWWSYY, CDR2 QGS. V lost 2 bases, J lost 0 bases, and 25 bases lay in between. This CDR3 contains 20 residues. CDR3 DNA: TGTGCTCTTGGGGAAAAGGATTCGGGGACACCCCAGCCGTACACCGATAAACTCATCTTT. It translates to CALGEKDSGTPQPYTDKLIF.

The gene calls are TRDV1 and TRDJ1; 12 bases match TRDD3. Germline V gene data show CDR1 as TSWWSYY and CDR2 as QGS. The CDR3 length is 20 residues. Unmatched junction bases numbered 19, after V lost 8 bases and J lost 0 bases. The CDR3 DNA is TGTGCTCTTCCCGCCTTCCTCGTACTGGGGGATACCTTTCACACCGATAAACTCATCTTT. Translating gives CALPAFLVLGDTFHTDKLIF.

The chain is built from TRDV1 and TRDJ1; possibly TRDD3 for D (9 bases). Germline V gene sequence: CDR1 TSWWSYY, CDR2 QGS. This CDR3 contains 22 residues. V was pared by 5 bases and J by 8 bases, with 42 bases between. For the CDR3, the DNA is TGTGCTCTTGGGCCCTCTTCCTACATCGTACTGGGGGAGATTACATACCGTTGGAAACTCATCTTT. Its translation is CALGPSSYIVLGEITYRWKLIF.

The chain combines TRDV1 with TRDJ1; D is perhaps TRDD2 or TRDD3 (5 bases each). This CDR3 has 19 residues. Trimming left V 3 bases short and J 0 bases short, with 23 bases between. CDR1 TSWWSYY and CDR2 QGS come from the germline V gene. CDR3 DNA sequence: TGTGCTCTTGGGGATTCTTTGAGGGGGGTCCTCCTTCACACCGATAAACTCATCTTT. Its translation: CALGDSLRGVLLHTDKLIF.